These T cell receptor beta chains were read from a single sample in a study of T cell changes during pregnancy in multiple sclerosis. The repertoire was sequenced with immunoSEQ multiplex PCR; TCRdb's copy has only in-frame clones and lacks some. The table lists roughly 31,000 clones, around nine tenths of them singletons, with around 0.7% in the top ten. The sequencing used CD4+ T cells from peripheral blood mononuclear cells, collected in the first trimester of pregnancy. The receptors shown here come from a female donor with multiple sclerosis, enrolled in a pregnancy study. CDR3s include the opening cysteine and the closing phenylalanine or tryptophan. D genes are given only for firm matches. The listing skips clone size in some rows; elsewhere it reads once, few, many or a size class.

d_gene,j_gene,v_gene,abundance,CDR3aa,CDR3nt
TRBD1,TRBJ1-2,TRBV2,NA,CASGQGYGYTF,TGTGCCAGCGGACAGGGCTATGGCTACACCTTC
TRBD1,TRBJ2-7,TRBV29-1,NA,CSVGDRDDEQYF,TGCAGCGTTGGGGACAGGGACGACGAGCAGTACTTC
NA,TRBJ2-2,TRBV5-1,NA,CASSFDRNTGELFF,TGCGCCAGCAGCTTCGACAGAAACACCGGGGAGCTGTTTTTT
NA,TRBJ1-3,TRBV7-2,NA,CASSFGAGSGNTIYF,TGTGCCAGCAGCTTTGGGGCTGGCTCTGGAAACACCATATATTTT
NA,TRBJ2-1,TRBV2,few,CASSGQFNEQFF,TGTGCCAGCAGTGGACAGTTCAATGAGCAGTTCTTC
TRBD2,TRBJ2-1,TRBV19,NA,CASSTGTIGNEQFF,TGTGCCAGTAGTACCGGGACTATCGGGAATGAGCAGTTCTTC
TRBD1,TRBJ2-1,TRBV5-5,NA,CASSLEGQDYNEQFF,TGTGCCAGCAGCTTGGAAGGACAGGATTACAATGAGCAGTTCTTC
NA,TRBJ1-3,TRBV2,NA,CASSPITPGTVDSGNTIYF,TGTGCCAGCAGTCCGATTACCCCCGGGACTGTTGACTCTGGAAACACCATATATTTT
NA,TRBJ1-6,TRBV10-2,once,CASSGGPGRLENSPLHF,TGCGCCAGCAGTGGGGGCCCCGGTAGACTAGAAAATTCACCCCTCCACTTT
TRBD2,TRBJ2-7,TRBV7-2,once,CASSWTSGGRYEQYF,TGTGCCAGCAGCTGGACTAGCGGGGGAAGATACGAGCAGTACTTC
TRBD1,TRBJ1-1,TRBV5-1,NA,CASSRRQGASRLNIGTEAFF,TGCGCCAGCAGTCGTCGACAGGGGGCAAGTAGGCTGAACATAGGGACTGAAGCTTTCTTT
NA,TRBJ2-5,TRBV11-2,NA,CASSFSGETQYF,TGTGCCAGCAGCTTCTCCGGAGAGACCCAGTACTTC
NA,TRBJ2-2,TRBV19,NA,CASSIKGTGELFF,TGTGCCAGTAGTATCAAGGGGACCGGGGAGCTGTTTTTT
NA,TRBJ1-5,TRBV7-8,NA,CATTAGMSQPQHF,TGTGCCACCACGGCAGGGATGAGTCAGCCCCAGCATTTT
TRBD1,TRBJ1-5,TRBV7-2,NA,CASTTGQEVFQPQHF,TGTGCCAGCACCACGGGACAGGAGGTCTTTCAGCCCCAGCATTTT
NA,TRBJ1-1,TRBV28,NA,CASRMNTEAFF,TGTGCCAGTAGAATGAACACTGAAGCTTTCTTT
TRBD2,TRBJ2-7,TRBV5-1,NA,CASSWGIAGPSYEQYF,TGCGCCAGCAGCTGGGGGATAGCGGGACCTTCCTACGAGCAGTACTTC
TRBD2,TRBJ2-3,TRBV29-1,NA,CSVDTGLATTDTQYF,TGCAGCGTTGATACGGGACTAGCGACTACAGATACGCAGTATTTT
TRBD1,TRBJ1-1,TRBV2,once,CASSSTGGLTEAFF,TGTGCCAGCAGTTCAACAGGGGGCTTGACTGAAGCTTTCTTT
NA,TRBJ2-1,TRBV5-5,NA,CASSFADFRGGFLRNEQFF,TGTGCCAGCAGCTTTGCCGACTTTAGGGGGGGCTTCTTACGGAATGAGCAGTTCTTC
TRBD1,TRBJ2-1,TRBV5-1,NA,CASSPGQGTRGGTYNEQFF,TGCGCCAGCAGCCCTGGACAGGGGACCCGTGGGGGGACCTACAATGAGCAGTTCTTC
NA,TRBJ1-1,TRBV7-2,NA,CASSLVGGNTEAFF,TGTGCCAGCAGCTTAGTTGGAGGGAACACTGAAGCTTTCTTT
TRBD2,TRBJ2-7,TRBV5-1,once,CASSLALAGGLGNEQYF,TGCGCCAGCAGCTTGGCACTAGCGGGGGGGCTTGGTAACGAGCAGTACTTC
NA,TRBJ1-5,TRBV15,NA,CATSRLSSGNQPQHF,TGTGCCACCAGCAGGCTCTCTTCGGGGAATCAGCCCCAGCATTTT
NA,TRBJ2-2,TRBV7-6,NA,CASSLTRGYTGELFF,TGTGCCAGCAGCTTAACCCGGGGGTACACCGGGGAGCTGTTTTTT
TRBD2,TRBJ2-5,TRBV9,NA,CASSVGFASGGALETQYF,TGTGCCAGCAGCGTCGGCTTCGCTAGCGGGGGGGCCTTAGAGACCCAGTACTTC
NA,TRBJ1-1,TRBV5-1,NA,CASSSQLNTEAFF,TGCGCCAGCAGCTCACAATTAAACACTGAAGCTTTCTTT